This TCR delta chain was obtained from a study of γδ T cells in repeated Plasmodium falciparum infection. Overall study context: Four controlled malaria infections with P. falciparum NF54 spanned about 23 months. General study points: Vdelta2-negative gammadelta repertoires, largely Vdelta1+, seemingly showed infection-driven waves of new clonal selection.

By sample fraction, this clone is medium-sized. Its target is not known. TCRdb re-called clones from the multiplex PCR reads using CATT. The sample carries 50,000 or so delta-chain clones, roughly 1.5% recorded once. Gammadelta T cells were flow-sorted from PBMC into Vgamma9/Vdelta2+ and Vdelta2-negative populations for bulk analysis. This CDR3 is built from 13 residues. V was pared by 5 bases and J by 9 bases, with 8 bases of the junction left unmatched. CDR1 and CDR2 (germline): GEAIGNYY, EKD. This clonotype originated in a pool of human donors (malaria-infected and uninfected, not separated). The chain couples TRDV2 to TRDJ1; 10 nucleotides match TRDD3. Material for sequencing was gamma-delta T cells from blood. This CDR3 reads CACACTGGWQLIF. The DNA for the CDR3 is TGTGCCTGTGCCTGTACTGGGGGATGGCAACTCATCTTT.